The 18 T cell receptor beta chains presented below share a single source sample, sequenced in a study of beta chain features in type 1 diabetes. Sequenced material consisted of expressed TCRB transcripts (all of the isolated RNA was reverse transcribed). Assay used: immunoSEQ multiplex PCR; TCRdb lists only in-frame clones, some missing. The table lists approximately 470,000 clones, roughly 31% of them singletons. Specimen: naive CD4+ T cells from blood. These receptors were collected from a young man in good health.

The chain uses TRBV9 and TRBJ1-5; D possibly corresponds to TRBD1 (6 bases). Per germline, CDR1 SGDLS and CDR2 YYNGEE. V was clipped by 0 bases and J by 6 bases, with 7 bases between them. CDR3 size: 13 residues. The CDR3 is CASSVEGGQPQHF. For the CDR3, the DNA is TGTGCCAGCAGCGTAGAGGGGGGTCAGCCCCAGCATTTT.

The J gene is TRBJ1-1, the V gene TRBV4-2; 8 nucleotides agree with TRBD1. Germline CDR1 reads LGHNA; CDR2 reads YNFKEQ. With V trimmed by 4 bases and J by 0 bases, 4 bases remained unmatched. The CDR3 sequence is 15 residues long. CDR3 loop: CASSRRQGMNTEAFF. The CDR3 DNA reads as TGTGCCAGCAGCCGTCGACAGGGGATGAACACTGAAGCTTTCTTT.

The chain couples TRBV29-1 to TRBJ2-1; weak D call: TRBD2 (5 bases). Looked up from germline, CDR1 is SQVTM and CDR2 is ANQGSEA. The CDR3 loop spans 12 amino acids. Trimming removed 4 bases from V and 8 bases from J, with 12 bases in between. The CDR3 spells CSVASVSDEQFF. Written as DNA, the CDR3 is TGCAGCGTTGCCTCTGTTAGCGATGAGCAGTTCTTC.

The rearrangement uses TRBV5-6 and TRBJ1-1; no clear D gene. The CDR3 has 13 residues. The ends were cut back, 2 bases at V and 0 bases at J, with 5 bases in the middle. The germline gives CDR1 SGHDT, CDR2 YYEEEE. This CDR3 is CASSFFVNTEAFF. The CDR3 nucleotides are TGTGCCAGCAGCTTCTTCGTGAACACTGAAGCTTTCTTT.

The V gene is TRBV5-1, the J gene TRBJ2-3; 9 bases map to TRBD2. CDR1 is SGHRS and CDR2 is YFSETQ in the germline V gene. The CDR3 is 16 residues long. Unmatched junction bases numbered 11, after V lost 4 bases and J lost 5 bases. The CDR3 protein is CASSPGVAGAGDTQYF. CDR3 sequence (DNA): TGCGCCAGCAGCCCCGGGGTAGCGGGAGCTGGAGATACGCAGTATTTT.

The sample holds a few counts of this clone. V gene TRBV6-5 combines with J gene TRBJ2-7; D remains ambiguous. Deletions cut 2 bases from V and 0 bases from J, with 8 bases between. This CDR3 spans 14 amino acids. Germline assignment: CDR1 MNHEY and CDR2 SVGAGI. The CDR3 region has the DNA TGTGCCAGCAGTTACAAGGGTCCCTCCTACGAGCAGTACTTC. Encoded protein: CASSYKGPSYEQYF.

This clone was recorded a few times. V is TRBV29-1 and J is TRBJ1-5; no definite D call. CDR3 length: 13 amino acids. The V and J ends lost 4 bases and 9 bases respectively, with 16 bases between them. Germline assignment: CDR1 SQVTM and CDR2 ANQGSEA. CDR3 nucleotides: TGCAGCGTTGCCCACGCGCCGTCCTGGCCCCAGCATTTT. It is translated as CSVAHAPSWPQHF. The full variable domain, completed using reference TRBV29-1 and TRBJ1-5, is SAVISQKPSRDICQRGTSLTIQCQVDSQVTMMFWYRQQPGQSLTLIATANQGSEATYESGFVIDKFPISRPNLTFSTLTVSNMSPEDSSIYLCSVAHAPSWPQHFGDGTRLSIL.

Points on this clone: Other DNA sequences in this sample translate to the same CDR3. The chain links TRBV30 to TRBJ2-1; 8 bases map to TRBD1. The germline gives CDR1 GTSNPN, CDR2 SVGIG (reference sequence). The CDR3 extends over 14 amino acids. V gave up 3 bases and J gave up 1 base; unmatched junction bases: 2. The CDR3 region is CAWSRTGSYNEQFF. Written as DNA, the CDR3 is TGTGCCTGGAGCCGGACAGGGTCCTACAATGAGCAGTTCTTC.

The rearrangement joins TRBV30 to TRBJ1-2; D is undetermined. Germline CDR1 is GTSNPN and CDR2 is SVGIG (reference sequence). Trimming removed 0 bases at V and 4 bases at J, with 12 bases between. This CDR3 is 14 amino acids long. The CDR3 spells CAWSVGGLSYGYTF. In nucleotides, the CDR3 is TGTGCCTGGAGTGTAGGTGGACTCTCCTATGGCTACACCTTC.

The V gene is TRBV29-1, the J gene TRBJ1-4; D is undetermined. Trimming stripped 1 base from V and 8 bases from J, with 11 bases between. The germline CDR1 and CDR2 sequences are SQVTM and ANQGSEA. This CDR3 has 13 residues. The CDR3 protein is CSVEGQTGEKLFF. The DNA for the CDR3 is TGCAGCGTTGAAGGGCAGACGGGAGAAAAACTGTTTTTT.

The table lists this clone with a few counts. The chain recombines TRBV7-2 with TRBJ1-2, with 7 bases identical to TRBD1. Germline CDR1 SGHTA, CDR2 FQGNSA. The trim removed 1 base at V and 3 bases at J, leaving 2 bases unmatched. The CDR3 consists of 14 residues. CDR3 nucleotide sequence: TGTGCCAGCAGCTTAGAGGGGGCAGACTATGGCTACACCTTC. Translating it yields CASSLEGADYGYTF.

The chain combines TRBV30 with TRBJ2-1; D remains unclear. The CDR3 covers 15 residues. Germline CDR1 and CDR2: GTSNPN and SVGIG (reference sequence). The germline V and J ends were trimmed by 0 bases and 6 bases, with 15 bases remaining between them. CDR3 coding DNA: TGTGCCTGGAGTGTAGACTTGGTGTATGTCAATGAGCAGTTCTTC. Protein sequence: CAWSVDLVYVNEQFF.

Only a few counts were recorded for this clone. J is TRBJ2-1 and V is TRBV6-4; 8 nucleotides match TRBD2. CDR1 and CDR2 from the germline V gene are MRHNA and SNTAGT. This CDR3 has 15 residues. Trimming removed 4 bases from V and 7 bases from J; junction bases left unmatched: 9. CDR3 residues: CASSASGSWRNEQFF. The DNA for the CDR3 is TGTGCCAGCAGTGCCAGCGGGAGTTGGAGAAATGAGCAGTTCTTC.

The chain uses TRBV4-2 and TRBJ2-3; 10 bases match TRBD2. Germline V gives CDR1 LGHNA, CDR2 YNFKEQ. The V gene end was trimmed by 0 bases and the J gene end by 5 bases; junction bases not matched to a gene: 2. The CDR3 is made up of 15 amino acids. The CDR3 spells CASSQEPSGRDTQYF. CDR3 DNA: TGTGCCAGCAGCCAAGAACCTAGCGGGAGAGATACGCAGTATTTT.

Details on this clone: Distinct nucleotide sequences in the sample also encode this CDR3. The CDR3 is CAWSWGNEQYF. CDR3 DNA sequence: TGTGCCTGGAGTTGGGGTAACGAGCAGTACTTC. This rearrangement joins TRBV30 to TRBJ2-7, with D unresolved. The V gene's germline CDR1 is GTSNPN and CDR2 SVGIG (reference sequence). The CDR3 is 11 amino acids. Trimming removed 2 bases at V and 5 bases at J, with 7 bases between.

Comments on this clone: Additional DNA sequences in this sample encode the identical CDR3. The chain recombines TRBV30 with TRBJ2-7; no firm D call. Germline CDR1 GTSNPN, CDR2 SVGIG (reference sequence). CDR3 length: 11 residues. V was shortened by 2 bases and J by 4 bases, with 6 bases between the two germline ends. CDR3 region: CAWSHSYEQYF. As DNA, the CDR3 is TGTGCCTGGAGTCACAGTTACGAGCAGTACTTC.

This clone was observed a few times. The CDR3 loop reads CAISTGTSYRNEQFF. In DNA, the CDR3 is TGTGCCATCAGTACCGGGACTTCCTATCGAAATGAGCAGTTCTTC. This sequence joins TRBV10-3 and TRBJ2-1, with D possibly TRBD2 on 6 matching bases. This CDR3 has 15 amino acids. V was clipped by 5 bases and J by 7 bases, with 18 bases between them. Germline V gene sequence: CDR1 ENHRY, CDR2 SYGVKD.

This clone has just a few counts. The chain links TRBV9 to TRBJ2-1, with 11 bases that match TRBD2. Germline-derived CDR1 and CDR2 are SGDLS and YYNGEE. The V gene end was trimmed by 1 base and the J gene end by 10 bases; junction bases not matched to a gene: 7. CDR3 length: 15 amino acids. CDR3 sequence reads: CASSVRLAGLEEQFF. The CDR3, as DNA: TGTGCCAGCAGCGTACGACTAGCGGGGTTAGAAGAGCAGTTCTTC.